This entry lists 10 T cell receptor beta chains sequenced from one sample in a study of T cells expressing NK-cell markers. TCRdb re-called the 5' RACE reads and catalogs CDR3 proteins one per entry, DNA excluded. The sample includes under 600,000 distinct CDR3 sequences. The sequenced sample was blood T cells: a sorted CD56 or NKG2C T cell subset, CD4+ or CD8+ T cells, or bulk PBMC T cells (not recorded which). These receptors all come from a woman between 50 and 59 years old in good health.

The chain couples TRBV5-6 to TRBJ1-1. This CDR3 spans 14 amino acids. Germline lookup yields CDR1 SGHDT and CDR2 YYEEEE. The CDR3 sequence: CASSRGRSHTEAFF. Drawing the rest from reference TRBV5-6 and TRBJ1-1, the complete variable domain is DAGVTQSPTHLIKTRGQQVTLRCSPKSGHDTVSWYQQALGQGPQFIFQYYEEEERQRGNFPDRFSGHQFPNYSSELNVNALLLGDSALYLCASSRGRSHTEAFFGQGTRLTVV.

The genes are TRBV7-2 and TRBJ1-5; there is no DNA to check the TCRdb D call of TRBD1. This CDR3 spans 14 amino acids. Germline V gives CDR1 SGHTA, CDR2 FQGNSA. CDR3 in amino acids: CASSLRLGDQPQHF.

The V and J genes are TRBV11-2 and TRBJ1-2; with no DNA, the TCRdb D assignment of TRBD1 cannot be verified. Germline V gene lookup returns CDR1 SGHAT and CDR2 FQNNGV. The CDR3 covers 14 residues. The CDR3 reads CASSSMGGTYGYTF.

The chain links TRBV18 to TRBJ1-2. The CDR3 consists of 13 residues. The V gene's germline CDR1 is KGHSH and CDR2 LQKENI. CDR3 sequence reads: CASSPAEYGGYTF.

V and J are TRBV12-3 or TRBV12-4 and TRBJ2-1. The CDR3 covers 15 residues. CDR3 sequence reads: CASSLKSSSYNEQFF.

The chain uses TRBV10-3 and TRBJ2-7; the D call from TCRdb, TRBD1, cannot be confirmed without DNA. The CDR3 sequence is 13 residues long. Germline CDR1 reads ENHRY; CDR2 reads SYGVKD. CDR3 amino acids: CAISESPGFEQYF.

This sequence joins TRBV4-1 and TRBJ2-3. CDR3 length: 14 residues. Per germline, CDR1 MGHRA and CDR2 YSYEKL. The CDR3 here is CASSQGPGSDTQYF.

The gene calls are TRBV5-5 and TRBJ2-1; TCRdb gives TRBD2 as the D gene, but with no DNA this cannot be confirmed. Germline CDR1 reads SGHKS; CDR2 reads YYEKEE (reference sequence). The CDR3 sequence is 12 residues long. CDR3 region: CASKGVETHQFF.

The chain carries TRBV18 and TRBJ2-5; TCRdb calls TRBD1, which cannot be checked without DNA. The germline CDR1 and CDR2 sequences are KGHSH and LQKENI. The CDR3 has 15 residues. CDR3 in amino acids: CASSPWAGQGETQYF.

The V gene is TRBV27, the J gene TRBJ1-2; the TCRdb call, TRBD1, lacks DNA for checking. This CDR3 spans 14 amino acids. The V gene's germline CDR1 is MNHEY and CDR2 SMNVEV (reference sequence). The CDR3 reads CASSSTGSTGGYTF.